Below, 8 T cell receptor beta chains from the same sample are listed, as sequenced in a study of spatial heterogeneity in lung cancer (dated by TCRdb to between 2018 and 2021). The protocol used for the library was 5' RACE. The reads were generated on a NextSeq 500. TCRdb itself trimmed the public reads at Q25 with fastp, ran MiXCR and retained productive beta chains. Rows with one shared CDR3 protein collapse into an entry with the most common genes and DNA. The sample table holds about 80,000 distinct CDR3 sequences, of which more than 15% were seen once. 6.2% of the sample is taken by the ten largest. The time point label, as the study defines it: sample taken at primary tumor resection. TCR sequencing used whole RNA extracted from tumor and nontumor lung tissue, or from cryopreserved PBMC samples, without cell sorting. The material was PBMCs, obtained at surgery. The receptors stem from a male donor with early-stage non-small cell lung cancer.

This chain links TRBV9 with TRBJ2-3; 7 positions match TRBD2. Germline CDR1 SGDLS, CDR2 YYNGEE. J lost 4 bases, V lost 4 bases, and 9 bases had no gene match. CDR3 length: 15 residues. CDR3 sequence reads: CASSPRERGADTQYF. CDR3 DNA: TGTGCCAGCAGCCCCCGTGAGCGGGGCGCAGATACGCAGTATTTT.

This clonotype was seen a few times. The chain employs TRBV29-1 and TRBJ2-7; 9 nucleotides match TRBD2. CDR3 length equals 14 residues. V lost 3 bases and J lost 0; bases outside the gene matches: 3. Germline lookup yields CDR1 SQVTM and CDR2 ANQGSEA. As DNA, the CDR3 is TGCAGCGTTGATCTGCGGGGGGGCTCCTACGAGCAGTACTTC. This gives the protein CSVDLRGGSYEQYF.

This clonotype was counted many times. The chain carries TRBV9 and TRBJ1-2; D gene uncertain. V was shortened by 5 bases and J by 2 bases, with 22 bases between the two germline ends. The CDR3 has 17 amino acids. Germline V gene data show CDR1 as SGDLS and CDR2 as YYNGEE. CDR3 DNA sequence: TGTGCCAGCAGTGCACCCCCATCAGAGGGCCGGAACTATGGCTACACCTTC. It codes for CASSAPPSEGRNYGYTF.

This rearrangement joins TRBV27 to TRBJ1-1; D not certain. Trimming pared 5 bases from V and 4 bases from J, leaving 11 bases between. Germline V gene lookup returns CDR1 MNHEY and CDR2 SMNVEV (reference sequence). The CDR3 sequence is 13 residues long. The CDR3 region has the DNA TGTGCCAGCAGTCCCCTTCGCGGCACTGAAGCTTTCTTT. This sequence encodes CASSPLRGTEAFF.

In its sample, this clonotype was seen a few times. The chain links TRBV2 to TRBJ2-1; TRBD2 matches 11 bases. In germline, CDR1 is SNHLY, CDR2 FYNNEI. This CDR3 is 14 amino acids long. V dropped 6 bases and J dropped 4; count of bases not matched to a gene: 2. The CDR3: CASRLAGEYNEQFF. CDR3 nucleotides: TGTGCCAGCAGACTAGCGGGGGAGTACAATGAGCAGTTCTTC.

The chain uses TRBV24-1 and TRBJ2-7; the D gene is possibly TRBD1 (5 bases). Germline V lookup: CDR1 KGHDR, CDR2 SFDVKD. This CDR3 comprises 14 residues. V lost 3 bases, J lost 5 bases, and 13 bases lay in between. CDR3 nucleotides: TGTGCCACCAGTGATCCGCAGGGCCCCCACGAGCAGTACTTC. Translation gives CATSDPQGPHEQYF.

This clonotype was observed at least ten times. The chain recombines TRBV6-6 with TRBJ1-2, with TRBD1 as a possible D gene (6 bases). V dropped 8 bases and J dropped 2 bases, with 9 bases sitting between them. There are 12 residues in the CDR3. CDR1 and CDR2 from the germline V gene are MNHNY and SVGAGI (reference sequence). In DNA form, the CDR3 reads TGTGCCAGCGGCGGGACAAACTATGGCTACACCTTC. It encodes CASGGTNYGYTF.

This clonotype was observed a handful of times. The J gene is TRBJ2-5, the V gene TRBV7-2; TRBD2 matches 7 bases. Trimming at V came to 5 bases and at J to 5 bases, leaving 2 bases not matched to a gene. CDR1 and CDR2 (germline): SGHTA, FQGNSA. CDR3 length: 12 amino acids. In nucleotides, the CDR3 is TGTGCCAGCAGCGGGGGGGTGGAGACCCAGTACTTC. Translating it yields CASSGGVETQYF.